Presented here are 27 T cell receptor beta chains from one specimen sequenced in a study of T cell changes during pregnancy in multiple sclerosis. The assay was immunoSEQ multiplex PCR, and TCRdb's table has in-frame clones only and misses some. The sample includes some 23,000 clones, 75% to 90% seen only once; the top ten take 0.9% to 1.2%. The specimen was CD4+ T cells from peripheral blood mononuclear cells, collected in the first trimester of pregnancy. These receptors all come from a female donor in good health, enrolled as a control in a pregnancy study.

Remarks on this clone: Other DNA variants within this sample encode the same CDR3. The chain combines TRBV19 with TRBJ1-1; 7 nucleotides agree with TRBD1. The CDR3 runs 13 residues. CDR1 and CDR2 (germline): LNHDA, SQIVND (reference sequence). Unmatched junction bases numbered 1, after V lost 1 base and J lost 5 bases. The CDR3 protein is CASSIAQGTEAFF. CDR3 in DNA: TGTGCCAGTAGTATAGCACAGGGGACTGAAGCTTTCTTT.

This CDR3 reads CASRTDSYSNQPQHF. CDR3 sequence (DNA): TGTGCCAGTAGGACGGACAGTTATAGCAATCAGCCCCAGCATTTT. V gene TRBV19 combines with J gene TRBJ1-5; perhaps TRBD1 as D (6 bases). Trimming removed 6 bases from V and 0 bases from J, with 12 bases in between. Germline lookup yields CDR1 LNHDA and CDR2 SQIVND (reference sequence). This CDR3 region has 15 residues.

The chain employs TRBV6-4 and TRBJ2-2, with 12 bases that match TRBD2. With V trimmed by 6 bases and J by 2 bases, 4 bases remained unmatched. The CDR3 has 16 amino acids. Looked up from germline, CDR1 is MRHNA and CDR2 is SNTAGT. CDR3 amino acids: CASSRTSGVNTGELFF. Here the CDR3 DNA reads TGTGCCAGCAGCCGGACTAGCGGGGTCAACACCGGGGAGCTGTTTTTT.

The chain couples TRBV6-5 to TRBJ2-7; D is perhaps TRBD1 (6 bases). The CDR3 extends over 15 amino acids. V was shortened by 2 bases and J by 7 bases, with 18 bases between the two germline ends. Germline V lookup: CDR1 MNHEY, CDR2 SVGAGI. Here the CDR3 reads CASSYADSLPWEQYF. The CDR3 DNA reads as TGTGCCAGCAGTTACGCGGACAGCCTGCCTTGGGAGCAGTACTTC.

The J gene is TRBJ2-1, the V gene TRBV21-1; the table's D gene call, TRBD1, was not cross checked with the DNA. TRBV21-1 is deemed a pseudogene. The CDR3 consists of 10 residues. CDR3 bases: TGTGCCAGCAGCAAACAGAAGCAGTTCTTC. Translation gives CASSKQKQFF.

The chain uses TRBV25-1 and TRBJ1-6; TRBD1 agrees at 7 bases. The germline CDR1 and CDR2 sequences are MGHDK and SYGVNS. With V trimmed by 5 bases and J by 6 bases, 4 bases remained unmatched. The CDR3 runs 14 residues. The CDR3 spells CASSMNRGNSPLHF. The DNA for the CDR3 is TGTGCCAGCAGTATGAACAGGGGTAATTCACCCCTCCACTTT.

This clone was observed once. The rearrangement links TRBV18 to TRBJ1-4; D uncertain. Trimming left V 1 base short and J 8 bases short, with 14 bases between. Germline CDR1 reads KGHSH; CDR2 reads LQKENI. This CDR3 region has 15 residues. Here the CDR3 reads CASSPQYGGGEKLFF. CDR3 coding DNA: TGTGCCAGCTCACCACAGTATGGCGGAGGGGAAAAACTGTTTTTT. Combining the CDR3 with reference TRBV18 and TRBJ1-4 gives the whole variable domain NAGVMQNPRHLVRRRGQEARLRCSPMKGHSHVYWYRQLPEEGLKFMVYLQKENIIDESGMPKERFSAEFPKEGPSILRIQQVVRGDSAAYFCASSPQYGGGEKLFFGSGTQLSVL.

This chain joins TRBV6-1 and TRBJ2-3; D may be TRBD2 (6 bases). Germline CDR1 reads MNHNS; CDR2 reads SASEGT. This CDR3 spans 14 amino acids. The V end lost 4 bases, the J end lost 8 bases, and 16 bases lay between the germline ends. In nucleotides, the CDR3 is TGTGCCAGCAGTGGTAGCGCGGGGCCCTCTACGCAGTATTTT. This translates into CASSGSAGPSTQYF.

CDR3: CAWSVRRASSYEQYF. CDR3 DNA: TGTGCCTGGAGTGTAAGGCGGGCCAGCTCCTACGAGCAGTACTTC. V and J are TRBV30 and TRBJ2-7; possible D gene TRBD2, 5 bases. The V and J ends lost 0 bases and 0 bases respectively, with 12 bases between them. Germline V gives CDR1 GTSNPN, CDR2 SVGIG (reference sequence). The CDR3 covers 15 residues.

This chain links TRBV27 with TRBJ1-5, with no clear D. This CDR3 has 15 amino acids. The germline V gene has CDR1 MNHEY and CDR2 SMNVEV (reference sequence). Between the trimmed V and J ends, which lost 7 bases and 7 bases, there was a span of 20 bases. CDR3: CASKSGSQGPQPQHF. The CDR3 coding sequence is TGTGCCAGCAAATCCGGGAGCCAAGGGCCACAGCCCCAGCATTTT.

This sequence joins TRBV9 and TRBJ2-3; D is undetermined. Germline V gene sequence: CDR1 SGDLS, CDR2 YYNGEE. The length of the CDR3 is 13 residues. V shed 0 bases and J shed 4 bases, with 6 bases lying between them. The DNA for the CDR3 is TGTGCCAGCAGCGTAGATGAGGCAGATACGCAGTATTTT. It yields the protein CASSVDEADTQYF.

The chain links TRBV18 to TRBJ2-2; a possible D gene is TRBD2 (5 bases). CDR1 and CDR2 (germline): KGHSH, LQKENI. Trimming cost V 5 bases and J 1 base, with 11 bases left between them. The CDR3 runs 15 residues. The CDR3 region has the DNA TGTGCCAGCTCAGCCCGACGGGGGAACACCGGGGAGCTGTTTTTT. Amino acids: CASSARRGNTGELFF.

The chain couples TRBV6-5 to TRBJ2-5; 10 bases line up with TRBD2. Trimming at V came to 2 bases and at J to 4 bases, leaving 4 bases not matched to a gene. This CDR3 is built from 15 residues. Germline lookup yields CDR1 MNHEY and CDR2 SVGAGI. The CDR3 reads CASSYIAGGAETQYF. In nucleotides, the CDR3 is TGTGCCAGCAGTTACATAGCGGGGGGAGCAGAGACCCAGTACTTC.

V and J are TRBV10-3 and TRBJ1-1; D call uncertain. Germline CDR1 is ENHRY and CDR2 is SYGVKD. V shed 6 bases and J shed 0 bases, with 11 bases lying between them. The CDR3 loop spans 14 amino acids. Written as DNA, the CDR3 is TGTGCCATCAGCCCCCAGCGATTGAACACTGAAGCTTTCTTT. Translating gives CAISPQRLNTEAFF.

The genes are TRBV5-6 and TRBJ1-3; 8 bases fit TRBD1. The V segment lost 5 bases and the J segment 2 bases; nucleotides outside the gene matches: 3. The CDR3 sequence is 14 residues long. Germline lookup yields CDR1 SGHDT and CDR2 YYEEEE. The CDR3 here is CASSPRGPGNTIYF. The CDR3 nucleotides are TGTGCCAGCAGTCCCAGGGGGCCTGGAAACACCATATATTTT.

This clone appeared a single time. The chain joins TRBV11-2 to TRBJ2-2; TRBD2 might be the D (6 bases). This CDR3 contains 15 residues. Germline V gene lookup returns CDR1 SGHAT and CDR2 FQNNGV. V shed 2 bases and J shed 1 base, with 8 bases lying between them. The CDR3: CASSLRRGNTGELFF. In nucleotides, the CDR3 is TGTGCCAGCAGCTTACGGCGGGGGAACACCGGGGAGCTGTTTTTT. The variable domain in full, completed from reference TRBV11-2 and TRBJ2-2, reads EAGVAQSPRYKIIEKRQSVAFWCNPISGHATLYWYQQILGQGPKLLIQFQNNGVVDDSQLPKDRFSAERLKGVDSTLKIQPAKLEDSAVYLCASSLRRGNTGELFFGEGSRLTVL.

This clone was seen once. The chain's CDR3 is CARPRLAGGRKQFF. The DNA of the CDR3 is TGTGCCAGGCCCCGACTAGCGGGGGGGCGGAAGCAGTTCTTC. This chain joins TRBV25-1 and TRBJ2-1; 14 bases agree with TRBD2. The trim removed 9 bases at V and 11 bases at J, leaving 9 bases unmatched. The germline V gene encodes CDR1 MGHDK and CDR2 SYGVNS. The length of the CDR3 is 14 residues.

The rearrangement uses TRBV7-3 and TRBJ2-7; 9 bases map to TRBD1. CDR3 length: 14 amino acids. V trimming: 4 bases; J trimming: 5 bases; junction bases outside the gene matches: 6. Germline V gene sequence: CDR1 SGHTA, CDR2 FQGTGA. CDR3 amino acids: CASSSRTGADEQYF. CDR3 coding DNA: TGTGCCAGCAGCTCTCGGACAGGGGCCGACGAGCAGTACTTC.

V and J are TRBV10-3 and TRBJ1-2, with D unclear. The CDR3 length is 14 residues. V was trimmed by 0 bases and J by 8 bases, leaving 13 bases between them. Germline V gene lookup returns CDR1 ENHRY and CDR2 SYGVKD. Written as DNA, the CDR3 is TGTGCCATCAGTGAGTCTCGACTGATCGAGGGCTACACCTTC. Its protein product is CAISESRLIEGYTF.

The chain couples TRBV6-6 to TRBJ1-6; 11 positions agree with TRBD1. CDR1 and CDR2 from the germline V gene are MNHNY and SVGAGI (reference sequence). V gave up 4 bases and J gave up 6 bases; unmatched junction bases: 5. The CDR3 is 16 amino acids. CDR3 protein: CASSWGTGGGNSPLHF. CDR3 nucleotides: TGTGCCAGCAGTTGGGGGACAGGGGGGGGTAATTCACCCCTCCACTTT.

The chain joins TRBV6-5 to TRBJ2-7; D might be TRBD1 (5 bases). The germline V and J ends were trimmed by 7 bases and 6 bases, with 13 bases remaining between them. From germline, CDR1 is MNHEY and CDR2 SVGAGI. CDR3 length: 12 amino acids. The CDR3, as DNA: TGTGCCAGCACGCGGCAGGGCTTCGAGCAGTACTTC. Protein sequence: CASTRQGFEQYF.

This clone was recorded a few times. The V gene is TRBV27, the J gene TRBJ2-2; 7 bases agree with TRBD1. This CDR3 has 14 residues. V lost 4 bases to trimming and J lost 4 bases; unmatched junction nucleotides: 3. In germline, CDR1 is MNHEY, CDR2 SMNVEV (reference sequence). The CDR3 loop is CASSWTGTTGELFF. The CDR3, as DNA: TGTGCCAGCAGTTGGACAGGAACCACCGGGGAGCTGTTTTTT.

The chain couples TRBV5-6 to TRBJ2-3; D is possibly TRBD2 (5 bases). Germline lookup yields CDR1 SGHDT and CDR2 YYEEEE. The CDR3 runs to 15 residues. V was cut by 3 bases and J by 6 bases, with 17 bases left in between. CDR3 sequence (DNA): TGTGCCAGCAGCTATGACTGGCTACGCGGGGATACGCAGTATTTT. Its protein is CASSYDWLRGDTQYF.

Written as DNA, the CDR3 is TGTGCCAGCAGCTTTGTGTCGGACAACTCCTACGAGCAGTACTTC. Encoded protein: CASSFVSDNSYEQYF. The J gene is TRBJ2-7, the V gene TRBV11-2, with a possible D match to TRBD1 (5 bases). The CDR3 length is 15 residues. V gave up 3 bases and J gave up 0 bases, with 12 bases separating them. From germline, CDR1 is SGHAT and CDR2 FQNNGV.

Written as DNA, the CDR3 is TGTGCTAGTGGTTCGAGTCCCTACAATGAGCAGTTCTTC. Translating gives CASGSSPYNEQFF. The chain is built from TRBV12-5 and TRBJ2-1, with D unclear. CDR1 and CDR2 (germline): LGHNT, FRNRAP. The CDR3 totals 13 residues. Trimming removed 4 bases at V and 2 bases at J, with 6 bases between.

This clone came up once. This chain connects TRBV19 to TRBJ2-5; TRBD2 is a possible D gene (6 bases). Trimming cost V 3 bases and J 11 bases, with 22 bases left between them. CDR1 is LNHDA and CDR2 is SQIVND in the germline V gene (reference sequence). This CDR3 spans 15 amino acids. The CDR3 reads CASSIRTSPVGEQYF. The CDR3 DNA reads as TGTGCCAGTAGTATTAGAACTAGCCCTGTGGGAGAGCAGTACTTC.

The chain couples TRBV28 to TRBJ1-4, with 10 bases matching TRBD1. Trimming at V came to 3 bases and at J to 8 bases, leaving 6 bases not matched to a gene. CDR3 length equals 15 residues. Germline CDR1 is MDHEN and CDR2 is SYDVKM. The DNA of the CDR3 is TGTGCCAGCAGTTTCTCCGGGACAGGGGCGGAAAAACTGTTTTTT. It codes for CASSFSGTGAEKLFF.